This TCR beta chain was captured in a study of cytomegalovirus exposure and HLA in healthy donors. With 60 Vbeta and 13 Jbeta primers, the PCR was carried out. Sequenced by immunoSEQ multiplex PCR; TCRdb stores in-frame clones only, minus some. The sample comprises roughly 170,000 clones, 84% of which are singletons, and 4.8% rests with the top ten. Only a few counts were recorded for this clone. Germline CDR1 LNHDA, CDR2 SQIVND (reference sequence). Deletions cut 1 base from V and 2 bases from J, with 12 bases between. The CDR3 is made up of 15 amino acids. The chain links TRBV19 to TRBJ2-7; perhaps TRBD1 as D (6 bases). Sequencing was done on a sample of PBMCs. The clonotype was recovered from a girl under 18 in good health and CMV-seropositive. Here the CDR3 DNA reads TGTGCCAGTAGTATAGTAGGGGGTTTCACCTACGAGCAGTACTTC. This translates into CASSIVGGFTYEQYF.